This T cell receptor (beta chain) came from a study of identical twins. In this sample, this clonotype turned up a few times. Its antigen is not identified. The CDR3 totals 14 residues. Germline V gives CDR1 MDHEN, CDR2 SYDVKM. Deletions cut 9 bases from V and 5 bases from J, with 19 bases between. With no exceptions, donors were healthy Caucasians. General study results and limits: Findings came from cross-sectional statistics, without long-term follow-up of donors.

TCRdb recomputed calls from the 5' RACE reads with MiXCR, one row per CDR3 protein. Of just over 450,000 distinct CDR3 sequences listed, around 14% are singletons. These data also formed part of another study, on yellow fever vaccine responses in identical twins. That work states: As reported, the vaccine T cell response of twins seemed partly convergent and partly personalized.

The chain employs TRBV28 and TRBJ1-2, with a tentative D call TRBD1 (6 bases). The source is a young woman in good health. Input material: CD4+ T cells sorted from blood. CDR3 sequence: CASVVAGQGYGYTF. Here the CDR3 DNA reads TGTGCCAGTGTAGTGGCAGGGCAGGGGTATGGCTACACCTTC.